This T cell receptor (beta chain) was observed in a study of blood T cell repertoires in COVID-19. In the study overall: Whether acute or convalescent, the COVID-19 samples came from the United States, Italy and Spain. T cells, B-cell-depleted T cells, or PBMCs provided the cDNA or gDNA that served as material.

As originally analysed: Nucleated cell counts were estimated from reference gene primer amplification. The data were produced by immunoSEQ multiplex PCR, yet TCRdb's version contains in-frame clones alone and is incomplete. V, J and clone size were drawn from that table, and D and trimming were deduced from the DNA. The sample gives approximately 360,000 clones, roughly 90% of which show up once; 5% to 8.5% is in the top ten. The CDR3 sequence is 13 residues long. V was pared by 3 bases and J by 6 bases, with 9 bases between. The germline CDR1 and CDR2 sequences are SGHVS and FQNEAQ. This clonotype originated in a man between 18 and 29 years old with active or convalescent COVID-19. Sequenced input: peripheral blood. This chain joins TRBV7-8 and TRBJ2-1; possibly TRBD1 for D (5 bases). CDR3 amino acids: CASSFGDSNEQFF. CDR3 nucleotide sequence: TGTGCCAGCAGCTTTGGTGACAGCAATGAGCAGTTCTTC.